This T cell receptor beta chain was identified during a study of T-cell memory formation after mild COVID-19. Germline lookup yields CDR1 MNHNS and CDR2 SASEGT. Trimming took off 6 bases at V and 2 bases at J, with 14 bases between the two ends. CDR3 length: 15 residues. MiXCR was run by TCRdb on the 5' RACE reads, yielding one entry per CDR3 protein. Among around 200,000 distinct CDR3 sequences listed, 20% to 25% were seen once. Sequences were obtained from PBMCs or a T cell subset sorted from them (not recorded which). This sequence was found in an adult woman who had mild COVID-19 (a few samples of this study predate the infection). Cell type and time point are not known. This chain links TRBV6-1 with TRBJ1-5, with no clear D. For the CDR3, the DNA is TGTGCCAGCAGGCCGGGAAGTCCGGGCAATCAGCCCCAGCATTTT. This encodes CASRPGSPGNQPQHF.